The rows below give T cell receptor beta chains drawn from one sample of a study of blood T cells in healthy people across ages. TCRdb called the 5' RACE reads again in MiXCR, with one record for every CDR3 protein. This repertoire shows roughly 2 million distinct CDR3 sequences, roughly 50% found once; its top ten account for over 2%. The source material was blood. The source of these receptors is a woman aged 40 to 50 in good health. Each CDR3 is given with its conserved first and last residue. D genes are given only for firm matches. Clone size is not always given. Where it is, it says once, few, many or a class for expanded clones.

D gene: -; J gene: TRBJ2-2; clone size: few; V gene: TRBV4-2; CDR3 DNA: TGTGCCAGCAGCGCGGGGGCCGCCGGGGAGCTGTTTTTT; CDR3 protein: CASSAGAAGELFF
D gene: -; J gene: TRBJ1-2; clone size: -; V gene: TRBV29-1; CDR3 DNA: TGCAGCGTTGGAATGGGGAGGGCTGGGGGCTACACCTTC; CDR3 protein: CSVGMGRAGGYTF
D gene: -; J gene: TRBJ2-5; clone size: -; V gene: TRBV9; CDR3 DNA: TGTGCCAGCAGCGTAGACGCCTGGCAAGAGACCCAGTACTTC; CDR3 protein: CASSVDAWQETQYF
D gene: TRBD2; J gene: TRBJ2-5; clone size: -; V gene: TRBV3-1; CDR3 DNA: TGTGCCAGCAGCCAAGGGCGCTTGGCGGGGGGCGGACAAGAGACCCAGTACTTC; CDR3 protein: CASSQGRLAGGGQETQYF
D gene: -; J gene: TRBJ2-1; clone size: -; V gene: TRBV7-3; CDR3 DNA: TGTGCCAGCAGCCTAGGGGGGGGGCGATACGATGAGCAGTTCTTC; CDR3 protein: CASSLGGGRYDEQFF
D gene: TRBD1; J gene: TRBJ1-1; clone size: -; V gene: TRBV29-1; CDR3 DNA: TGCAGCGGAGGGGACAGGGGAAACATGAACACTGAAGCTTTCTTT; CDR3 protein: CSGGDRGNMNTEAFF
D gene: -; J gene: TRBJ2-3; clone size: -; V gene: TRBV18; CDR3 DNA: TGTGCCAGCTCACCATCGCAGGCCAGCACAGATACGCAGTATTTT; CDR3 protein: CASSPSQASTDTQYF
D gene: TRBD1; J gene: TRBJ1-4; clone size: -; V gene: TRBV2; CDR3 DNA: TGTGCCAGCACCGTCCCGGGACAGGGGGGTGAAAAACTGTTTTTT; CDR3 protein: CASTVPGQGGEKLFF
D gene: -; J gene: TRBJ2-3; clone size: once; V gene: TRBV5-1; CDR3 DNA: TGCGCCAGCAGCCCTTCGCAGAGGGCCACAGATACGCAGTATTTT; CDR3 protein: CASSPSQRATDTQYF
D gene: -; J gene: TRBJ2-7; clone size: few; V gene: TRBV29-1; CDR3 DNA: TGCAGCGTTGATGCAGGGAACGAGCAGTACTTC; CDR3 protein: CSVDAGNEQYF
D gene: -; J gene: TRBJ2-3; clone size: few; V gene: TRBV7-3; CDR3 DNA: TGTGCCAGCAGCGTCATCTATACAGATACGCAGTATTTT; CDR3 protein: CASSVIYTDTQYF
D gene: TRBD1; J gene: TRBJ2-1; clone size: -; V gene: TRBV20-1; CDR3 DNA: TGCAGTGCTAGAGAGGGACAGGCGTACAATGAGCAGTTCTTC; CDR3 protein: CSAREGQAYNEQFF
D gene: TRBD1; J gene: TRBJ2-1; clone size: -; V gene: TRBV9; CDR3 DNA: TGTGCCAGCAGCGCCAACCAGGGGGCAGGGTACAATGAGCAGTTCTTC; CDR3 protein: CASSANQGAGYNEQFF
D gene: -; J gene: TRBJ2-1; clone size: few; V gene: TRBV29-1; CDR3 DNA: TGCAGCGTTGAATCAGGGTCTGATGAGCAGTTCTTC; CDR3 protein: CSVESGSDEQFF
D gene: TRBD1; J gene: TRBJ1-2; clone size: -; V gene: TRBV12-3/TRBV12-4; CDR3 DNA: TGTGCCAGCAGTTCCGACTCAGGGGGCTATGGCTACACCTTC; CDR3 protein: CASSSDSGGYGYTF
D gene: TRBD1; J gene: TRBJ1-4; clone size: -; V gene: TRBV14; CDR3 DNA: TGTGCCAGCAGCCTCTTACAGGGGGGGAGTCGTGAAAAACTGTTTTTT; CDR3 protein: CASSLLQGGSREKLFF